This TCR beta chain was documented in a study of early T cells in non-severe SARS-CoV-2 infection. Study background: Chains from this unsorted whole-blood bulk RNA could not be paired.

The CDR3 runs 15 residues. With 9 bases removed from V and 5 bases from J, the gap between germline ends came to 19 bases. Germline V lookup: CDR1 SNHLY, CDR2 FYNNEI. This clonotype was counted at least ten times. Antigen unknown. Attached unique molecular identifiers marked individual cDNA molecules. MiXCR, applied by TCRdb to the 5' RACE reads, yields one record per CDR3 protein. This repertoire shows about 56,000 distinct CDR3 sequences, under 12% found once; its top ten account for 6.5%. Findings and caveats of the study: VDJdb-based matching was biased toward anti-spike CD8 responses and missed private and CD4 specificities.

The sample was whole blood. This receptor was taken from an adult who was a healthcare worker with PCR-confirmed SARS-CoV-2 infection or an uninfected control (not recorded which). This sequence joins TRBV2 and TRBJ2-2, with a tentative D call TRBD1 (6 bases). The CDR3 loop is CARDSLVGQTGELFF. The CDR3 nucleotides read TGTGCCAGGGACTCCCTCGTGGGACAAACCGGGGAGCTGTTTTTT.